This T cell receptor beta chain was sequenced in a study of human T cells and chemical hapten exposure. Across the study: There were weekly diphenylcyclopropenone doses to the scalp for patients throughout the approximately 25-week study. Alopecia areata, totalis or universalis was found in mostly female patients.

The CDR3 covers 14 residues. The germline gives CDR1 SGHVS, CDR2 FNYEAQ. Time point defined: patch test 1, 2 weeks after DPC sensitization. Treatment reported: therapeutic diphenylcyclopropenone sensitization with weekly scalp DPC. In TCRdb, the RACE reads were re-called with MiXCR into one record per CDR3 protein. The data contain fewer than 60,000 distinct CDR3 sequences, around 9.3% of them singletons. On this clonotype itself: The target antigen is unknown. A clone one base away is much larger, so this may be a read error.

Whole-study results and caveats: The donors suffered from alopecia, so their immune response may not match that of healthy people.

The V gene is TRBV7-6, the J gene TRBJ2-5, with unresolved D. The TCR comes from a woman in her forties or fifties with alopecia areata. Some clones in this sample may be carry-over from other donors' samples. The material sequenced was whole blood, taken in connection with sensitization to the hapten diphenylcyclopropenone (DPC). The CDR3 region has the DNA TGTGCCAGCAGCTTATTTCCAGGCCAAGGGACCCAGTACTTC. Translated: CASSLFPGQGTQYF.